This TCR beta chain came from a study of cytomegalovirus exposure and HLA in healthy donors. The CDR3 spans 11 residues. The V gene's germline CDR1 is DFQATT and CDR2 SNEGSKA (reference sequence). Deletions cut 6 bases from V and 6 bases from J, with 11 bases between. It was with 60 Vbeta and 13 Jbeta primers that the PCR ran. Measured with immunoSEQ multiplex PCR; TCRdb has only the in-frame clones, and not every one. The table includes 270,000 or so clones, 75% to 90% detected once. J is TRBJ1-2 and V is TRBV20-1; D might be TRBD1 (6 bases). Sequenced sample: PBMCs. The receptor comes from a man aged 35 to 55 in good health and CMV-seropositive. The CDR3 DNA reads as TGCAGTGCCCGCCAGGGGAATGGCTACACCTTC. Protein product: CSARQGNGYTF.